Below are 29 T cell receptor beta chains sequenced from a single sample in a study of blood T cell repertoires in COVID-19. Sequencing was performed with immunoSEQ multiplex PCR; in TCRdb, only in-frame clones are kept and a portion is missing. In the table there are some 180,000 clones, roughly 80% of which are singletons. Material: peripheral blood. The receptors derive from a man between 60 and 75 years old with acute or convalescent COVID-19.

The sample holds one count of this clone. The rearrangement joins TRBV27 to TRBJ1-4; D call uncertain. The CDR3 contains 14 residues. Germline values: CDR1 MNHEY, CDR2 SMNVEV (reference sequence). V gave up 3 bases and J gave up 5 bases, with 10 bases separating them. The DNA for the CDR3 is TGTGCCAGCAGTTTGAGAATCACCAATGAAAAACTGTTTTTT. Protein sequence: CASSLRITNEKLFF.

This clone was observed a handful of times. J is TRBJ1-2 and V is TRBV5-4; weak D call: TRBD1 (6 bases). Per the germline V gene, CDR1 is SGHNT and CDR2 is YYREEE (reference sequence). This CDR3 region has 14 residues. V lost 2 bases, J lost 0 bases, and 8 bases lay in between. The CDR3 is CASSFQGSNYGYTF. As DNA, the CDR3 is TGTGCCAGCAGCTTCCAGGGGTCTAACTATGGCTACACCTTC.

The chain combines TRBV14 with TRBJ2-2, with D perhaps TRBD2 (5 bases). The V end lost 4 bases, the J end lost 9 bases, and 15 bases lay between the germline ends. The CDR3 runs 14 residues. Germline lookup yields CDR1 SGHDN and CDR2 FVKESK. CDR3 sequence (DNA): TGTGCCAGCAGCCGTGGTCAGCGGAAATGGGAGCTGTTTTTT. Encoded protein: CASSRGQRKWELFF.

This clone was counted only a few times. The rearrangement links TRBV5-1 to TRBJ2-2; TRBD2 might be the D (5 bases). CDR3 length: 16 residues. The V and J ends lost 0 bases and 4 bases respectively, with 13 bases between them. CDR1 is SGHRS, CDR2 YFSETQ, per germline. The CDR3 is CASSLGMGVSTGELFF. The DNA for the CDR3 is TGCGCCAGCAGCTTGGGAATGGGAGTGAGCACCGGGGAGCTGTTTTTT.

The chain joins TRBV7-2 to TRBJ2-1; TRBD2 agrees at 12 bases. Germline loops: CDR1 SGHTA, CDR2 FQGNSA. J gave up 5 bases and V 5 bases, and 4 bases lay outside the gene matches. This CDR3 region has 15 residues. This chain's CDR3 is CASSPLAGGNNEQFF. In DNA, the CDR3 is TGTGCCAGCAGCCCTCTAGCGGGGGGGAACAATGAGCAGTTCTTC.

The chain carries TRBV23-1 and TRBJ1-5, with 7 nucleotides matching TRBD1. TRBV23-1 is an ORF, with its function uncertain. This CDR3 is 14 amino acids long. V lost 4 bases to trimming and J lost 5 bases; unmatched junction nucleotides: 5. For the CDR3, the DNA is TGCGCCAGCAGTCGAGAGACAGGGCATCAGCCCCAGCATTTT. Translation gives CASSRETGHQPQHF.

V usage is TRBV3-1 (or the pseudogene TRBV3-2) and J usage is TRBJ2-3; D is possibly TRBD2 (6 bases). The CDR3 covers 23 residues. CDR1 and CDR2 (germline): LGHDT, YNNKEL (reference sequence). Trimming cost V 4 bases and J 0 bases, with 35 bases left between them. The CDR3 sequence is CASSLFELASAYRTYLSTDTQYF. The DNA of the CDR3 is TGTGCCAGCAGCCTTTTTGAGCTGGCTAGCGCTTACCGTACCTACCTTAGCACAGATACGCAGTATTTT.

This clone showed up just a few times. Other DNA sequences in the same sample also yield this CDR3. The rearrangement uses TRBV24-1 and TRBJ1-4, with D possibly TRBD1 on 5 matching bases. Germline values: CDR1 KGHDR, CDR2 SFDVKD. V lost 3 bases to trimming and J lost 11 bases, with 12 bases between them. This CDR3 contains 13 residues. In nucleotides, the CDR3 is TGTGCCACCAGTGATGACAGAGTCGGGAAACTGTTTTTT. Translating it yields CATSDDRVGKLFF.

The chain recombines TRBV30 with TRBJ2-2; tentatively, D is TRBD2 (6 bases). V was trimmed by 0 bases and J by 4 bases, leaving 12 bases between them. Germline CDR1 is GTSNPN and CDR2 is SVGIG (reference sequence). The CDR3 is made up of 15 amino acids. The DNA for the CDR3 is TGTGCCTGGAGTGTCCTGGACTACCCCACCGGGGAGCTGTTTTTT. It encodes CAWSVLDYPTGELFF.

The chain combines TRBV28 with TRBJ1-1; D is perhaps TRBD1 (5 bases). The germline V gene encodes CDR1 MDHEN and CDR2 SYDVKM. This CDR3 has 12 amino acids. The V end lost 6 bases, the J end lost 3 bases, and 8 bases lay between the germline ends. The CDR3 loop is CASRWGHTEAFF. CDR3 DNA sequence: TGTGCCAGCAGGTGGGGCCACACTGAAGCTTTCTTT.

The chain joins TRBV9 to TRBJ2-1, with 8 bases fitting TRBD2. This CDR3 contains 15 residues. V lost 2 bases and J lost 9; bases outside the gene matches: 10. Germline CDR1 reads SGDLS; CDR2 reads YYNGEE. Written as DNA, the CDR3 is TGTGCCAGCAGCGTCGGGCGGGAGGCTAGGAGTGAGCAGTTCTTC. As protein: CASSVGREARSEQFF.

The J gene is TRBJ1-1, the V gene TRBV18, with 9 bases fitting TRBD1. Germline V gene lookup returns CDR1 KGHSH and CDR2 LQKENI. The CDR3 extends over 14 amino acids. The trim removed 3 bases at V and 1 base at J, leaving 0 bases unmatched. DNA for the CDR3: TGTGCCAGCTCACCGGACAGGGGGAACACTGAAGCTTTCTTT. It specifies CASSPDRGNTEAFF.

The chain combines TRBV6-1 with TRBJ1-2; D gene ambiguous. This CDR3 spans 16 amino acids. Germline CDR1 and CDR2: MNHNS and SASEGT. Deletions cut 0 bases from V and 1 base from J, with 12 bases between. Here the CDR3 DNA reads TGTGCCAGCAGTGAAGCGCCGGCAGAGGGTAACTATGGCTACACCTTC. Protein product: CASSEAPAEGNYGYTF.

The chain employs TRBV27 and TRBJ2-3; 7 nucleotides line up with TRBD2. In germline, CDR1 is MNHEY, CDR2 SMNVEV (reference sequence). CDR3 length equals 15 residues. V lost 5 bases, J lost 0 bases, and 5 bases stayed unmatched. The CDR3 DNA follows: TGTGCCAGCAGTCCGCGGGAGACTAGCACAGATACGCAGTATTTT. Residues: CASSPRETSTDTQYF.

This sequence joins TRBV7-8 and TRBJ2-5, with 9 bases fitting TRBD2. The V gene's germline CDR1 is SGHVS and CDR2 FQNEAQ. V shed 1 base, J shed 5 bases, and the junction held 8 bases outside the gene matches. The CDR3 extends over 16 amino acids. The CDR3 DNA reads as TGTGCCAGCAGCTTAGGCGGGACTAGCCCTCGGGAGACCCAGTACTTC. Its protein product is CASSLGGTSPRETQYF.

This clone appeared once. The CDR3 DNA reads as TGTGCCAGCAGCGGATCCGGGACAGGGTGGTCTGAAGCTTTCTTT. It specifies CASSGSGTGWSEAFF. This chain joins TRBV7-8 and TRBJ1-1; 9 bases map to TRBD1. V lost 5 bases and J lost 6; bases outside the gene matches: 10. The CDR3 has 15 residues. The germline V gene encodes CDR1 SGHVS and CDR2 FQNEAQ.

The rearrangement joins TRBV7-2 to TRBJ2-7, with 11 positions matching TRBD2. CDR3 length: 15 residues. The junction had 4 bases not matched to a gene; V was cut back by 4 bases and J by 2 bases. The germline V gene has CDR1 SGHTA and CDR2 FQGNSA. The CDR3 bases are TGTGCCAGCAGCTACGTAGCGGGGGGGACCTACGAGCAGTACTTC. This sequence encodes CASSYVAGGTYEQYF.

The gene calls are TRBV12-5 and TRBJ1-1; D is undetermined. Germline V CDR1 and CDR2: LGHNT, FRNRAP. Trimming removed 0 bases from V and 6 bases from J, with 14 bases in between. CDR3 length equals 15 residues. CDR3 region: CASGLVPARDPEAFF. CDR3 coding DNA: TGTGCTAGTGGTTTGGTACCAGCCCGGGATCCTGAAGCTTTCTTT.

The CDR3 sequence is CASASTVGELFF. The CDR3 nucleotides read TGTGCTAGTGCCTCGACAGTCGGGGAGCTGTTTTTT. The chain is built from TRBV12-5 and TRBJ2-2, with a tentative D call TRBD1 (5 bases). Germline assignment: CDR1 LGHNT and CDR2 FRNRAP. V lost 7 bases and J 7 bases, leaving 10 bases between the germline ends. CDR3 size: 12 residues.

The V and J genes are TRBV7-9 and TRBJ2-3; the match to TRBD1 covers 10 bases. This CDR3 is 19 amino acids long. J gave up 1 base and V 5 bases, and 15 bases lay outside the gene matches. The germline CDR1 and CDR2 sequences are SEHNR and FQNEAQ (reference sequence). This CDR3 is CASSPQETRDRGRTDTQYF. Here the CDR3 DNA reads TGTGCCAGCAGCCCGCAAGAGACCCGGGACAGGGGACGCACAGATACGCAGTATTTT.

This sequence joins TRBV4-2 and TRBJ2-2; TRBD1 matches 7 bases. This CDR3 contains 17 residues. The germline V gene has CDR1 LGHNA and CDR2 YNFKEQ. The V and J ends lost 2 bases and 3 bases, in that order; junction bases with no gene match: 9. CDR3 protein: CASSQLPGQPYTGELFF. The CDR3 coding sequence is TGTGCCAGCAGCCAATTACCGGGACAGCCGTACACCGGGGAGCTGTTTTTT.

A word on this clone: The junction departs from germline at one end; a sequencing error may be responsible. In nucleotides, the CDR3 is TGTGCCAGCAGCCAGTATGGGACAATCGCCTTC. This codes for CASSQYGTIAF. This chain joins TRBV3-1 (or the pseudogene TRBV3-2) and TRBJ1-2; possible D gene TRBD1, 6 bases. The CDR3 totals 11 residues. Per germline, CDR1 LGHDT and CDR2 YNNKEL (reference sequence).

The rearrangement links TRBV6-6 to TRBJ1-4; TRBD1 matches at 7 bases. This CDR3 region has 14 residues. The germline V gene has CDR1 MNHNY and CDR2 SVGAGI (reference sequence). J was trimmed by 6 bases and V by 8 bases; bases with no gene match: 9. The CDR3 DNA is TGTGCCAGCTTACAGGGAACAGGGGATGAAAAACTGTTTTTT. Protein sequence: CASLQGTGDEKLFF.

V usage is TRBV6-5 and J usage is TRBJ1-5, with 7 bases identical to TRBD1. The CDR3 is made up of 15 amino acids. Germline V gives CDR1 MNHEY, CDR2 SVGAGI. V was pared by 6 bases and J by 3 bases, with 8 bases of the junction left unmatched. The CDR3 sequence is CASRETGNSNQPQHF. The CDR3 DNA sequence: TGTGCCAGCAGAGAGACAGGGAATTCCAATCAGCCCCAGCATTTT.

This rearrangement joins TRBV6-8 to TRBJ2-1; 7 nucleotides line up with TRBD2. The CDR3 runs to 17 residues. The V gene's germline CDR1 is MNHGY and CDR2 SAAAGT. The V and J ends lost 2 bases and 5 bases, in that order; junction bases with no gene match: 12. The CDR3 spells CASSYPPPLALDNEQFF. The CDR3 DNA sequence: TGTGCCAGCAGTTACCCCCCTCCACTAGCGCTCGACAATGAGCAGTTCTTC.

This clone showed up just once. V gene TRBV6-2 or TRBV6-3 combines with J gene TRBJ1-5; perhaps TRBD1 as D (5 bases). The CDR3 has 12 amino acids. The germline V and J ends were trimmed by 4 bases and 7 bases, with 8 bases remaining between them. Looked up from germline, CDR1 is MNHEY and CDR2 is SVGEGT. CDR3 residues: CASSFRGQPQHF. The DNA of the CDR3 is TGTGCCAGCAGTTTTCGGGGGCAGCCCCAGCATTTT.

The chain employs TRBV2 and TRBJ1-2; 8 bases are shared with TRBD1. This CDR3 is 14 amino acids long. After removal of 4 bases from V and 2 bases from J, the junction contained 3 bases not matched to a gene. Germline-derived CDR1 and CDR2 are SNHLY and FYNNEI. CDR3: CASSGAGGNYGYTF. The CDR3 region has the DNA TGTGCCAGCAGTGGGGCAGGGGGCAACTATGGCTACACCTTC. Supplemented by reference TRBV2 and TRBJ1-2, the full variable domain reads EPEVTQTPSHQVTQMGQEVILRCVPISNHLYFYWYRQILGQKVEFLVSFYNNEISEKSEIFDDQFSVERPDGSNFTLKIRSTKLEDSAMYFCASSGAGGNYGYTFGSGTRLTVV.

This chain links TRBV24-1 with TRBJ1-2; D is uncertain. The CDR3 length is 12 residues. Trimming stripped 4 bases from V and 8 bases from J, with 10 bases between. Germline-derived CDR1 and CDR2 are KGHDR and SFDVKD. The CDR3 sequence: CATSDGVRGYTF. DNA of the CDR3: TGTGCCACCAGTGACGGGGTAAGGGGCTACACCTTC.

The table lists this clone with a count of one. The genes are TRBV28 and TRBJ2-3; TRBD2 matches 9 bases. The ends lost 5 bases at V and 3 bases at J; junction bases unmatched: 3. The CDR3 spans 14 residues. Germline V CDR1 and CDR2: MDHEN, SYDVKM. The chain's CDR3 is CASSRLAGTDTQYF. The CDR3 DNA follows: TGTGCCAGCAGTAGGCTAGCGGGAACAGATACGCAGTATTTT.